Below are 26 T cell receptor beta chains sequenced from a single sample in a study of shared clonotypes between healthy human individuals. The data were produced by immunoSEQ multiplex PCR, yet TCRdb's version contains in-frame clones alone and is incomplete. The table lists about 680,000 clones, about 90% of them singletons. Only CD45RO-negative cells positively selected for CCR7 counted as naive CD8 cells, so terminally differentiated effector memory CD45RA+ cells were excluded. Sequencing was carried out using naive CD8+ T cells sorted from blood. These receptors originate from a man aged 25-45 years in good health.

V and J are TRBV11-2 and TRBJ2-5; 7 nucleotides match TRBD1. Germline V gene lookup returns CDR1 SGHAT and CDR2 FQNNGV. After removal of 5 bases from V and 5 bases from J, the junction contained 8 bases not matched to a gene. The CDR3 loop spans 14 amino acids. CDR3 in DNA: TGTGCCAGCAGCCCCCCGACAGGGTTGGAGACCCAGTACTTC. Protein product: CASSPPTGLETQYF.

V gene TRBV27 combines with J gene TRBJ2-3; D is perhaps TRBD2 (5 bases). The CDR3 spans 14 residues. With 6 bases removed from V and 5 bases from J, the gap between germline ends came to 15 bases. CDR1 and CDR2 from the germline V gene are MNHEY and SMNVEV (reference sequence). This CDR3 reads CASRQGLGGDTQYF. The DNA for the CDR3 is TGTGCCAGCAGGCAAGGACTCGGTGGAGATACGCAGTATTTT.

The chain joins TRBV10-2 to TRBJ1-1; D gene uncertain. Germline loops: CDR1 WSHSY, CDR2 SAAADI. Trimming left V 6 bases short and J 1 base short, with 6 bases between. The CDR3 extends over 12 amino acids. This CDR3 reads CASRWRNTEAFF. The CDR3 nucleotides read TGCGCCAGCAGATGGAGGAACACTGAAGCTTTCTTT.

This clone has a single count. The chain has TRBV9 and TRBJ2-1, with TRBD1 as a possible D gene (6 bases). This CDR3 spans 17 amino acids. V shed 0 bases and J shed 0 bases, with 13 bases lying between them. CDR1 and CDR2 from the germline V gene are SGDLS and YYNGEE. The CDR3 loop is CASSVAGDTYSYNEQFF. CDR3 DNA sequence: TGTGCCAGCAGCGTAGCTGGGGACACGTACTCCTACAATGAGCAGTTCTTC.

This chain connects TRBV27 to TRBJ2-1; the match to TRBD2 covers 7 bases. The CDR3 spans 15 residues. The V gene end was trimmed by 5 bases and the J gene end by 2 bases; junction bases not matched to a gene: 6. CDR1 MNHEY and CDR2 SMNVEV come from the germline V gene (reference sequence). The CDR3 region is CASSDRLAAYNEQFF. The CDR3 DNA sequence: TGTGCCAGCAGTGACCGACTAGCCGCCTACAATGAGCAGTTCTTC.

This chain uses TRBV27 with TRBJ2-5; TRBD1 matches at 10 bases. The CDR3 runs 16 residues. Germline assignment: CDR1 MNHEY and CDR2 SMNVEV (reference sequence). Trimming took 6 bases from V and 1 from J; bases not matched to a gene: 8. CDR3 bases: TGTGCCAGCAGGGCTCGGGACAGGGGACCCCAAGAGACCCAGTACTTC. As protein: CASRARDRGPQETQYF.

The rearrangement links TRBV5-1 to TRBJ2-5, with 10 bases identical to TRBD1. CDR1 and CDR2 (germline): SGHRS, YFSETQ. After removal of 4 bases from V and 0 bases from J, the junction contained 12 bases not matched to a gene. The CDR3 runs to 18 residues. The CDR3 here is CASSGSGTGAWYQETQYF. The CDR3 DNA reads TGCGCCAGCAGCGGATCCGGGACAGGGGCTTGGTACCAAGAGACCCAGTACTTC.

This chain uses TRBV7-9 with TRBJ2-5, with D maybe TRBD1 (5 bases). Germline V gene data show CDR1 as SEHNR and CDR2 as FQNEAQ (reference sequence). Trimming shortened V by 4 bases and J by 3 bases, and 15 bases separated the two germline ends. This CDR3 is built from 15 residues. The CDR3 region is CASSSLGVTEETQYF. CDR3 sequence (DNA): TGTGCCAGCAGCTCCCTAGGGGTGACAGAAGAGACCCAGTACTTC.

The chain's CDR3 is CASSILAGGPNEQFF. The CDR3 DNA sequence: TGTGCCAGCAGTATACTAGCGGGAGGGCCGAATGAGCAGTTCTTC. V usage is TRBV27 and J usage is TRBJ2-1; 13 bases are shared with TRBD2. This CDR3 region has 15 residues. Trimming at V came to 5 bases and at J to 7 bases, leaving 5 bases not matched to a gene. CDR1 is MNHEY and CDR2 is SMNVEV in the germline V gene (reference sequence).

The chain links TRBV7-6 to TRBJ2-1, with 7 bases identical to TRBD2. The junction had 10 bases not matched to a gene; V was cut back by 0 bases and J by 2 bases. From germline, CDR1 is SGHVS and CDR2 FNYEAQ. CDR3 length equals 18 residues. The CDR3 nucleotides are TGTGCCAGCAGCTTAGCCGGGGCTAGGCTAGCGGCCTACAATGAGCAGTTCTTC. It is translated as CASSLAGARLAAYNEQFF. Complete variable domain (other parts from reference TRBV7-6 and TRBJ2-1): GAGVSQSPRYKVTKRGQDVALRCDPISGHVSLYWYRQALGQGPEFLTYFNYEAQQDKSGLPNDRFSAERPEGSISTLTIQRTEQRDSAMYRCASSLAGARLAAYNEQFFGPGTRLTVL.

The V and J genes are TRBV27 and TRBJ2-7; D possibly corresponds to TRBD1 (5 bases). The CDR3 length is 12 residues. Trimming cost V 6 bases and J 9 bases, with 15 bases left between them. Looked up from germline, CDR1 is MNHEY and CDR2 is SMNVEV (reference sequence). The CDR3: CASRGPPRGQYF. The CDR3 nucleotides read TGTGCCAGCAGGGGGCCCCCCCGCGGGCAGTACTTC.

CDR3 sequence (DNA): TGTGCCAGCAGTTTAGCGGGAGTTTCGTCCAACAATGAGCAGTTCTTC. Amino acids: CASSLAGVSSNNEQFF. The chain combines TRBV6-5 with TRBJ2-1; 9 nucleotides agree with TRBD2. The trim removed 4 bases at V and 5 bases at J, leaving 9 bases unmatched. CDR1 and CDR2 (germline): MNHEY, SVGAGI. The CDR3 consists of 16 residues.

This clone was recorded many times. Other DNA sequences in this sample translate to the same CDR3. This chain uses TRBV9 with TRBJ2-7, with 9 positions matching TRBD2. Losses at the gene ends were 0 bases for V and 6 bases for J; bases not matched to a gene: 4. CDR1 and CDR2 from the germline V gene are SGDLS and YYNGEE. The length of the CDR3 is 14 residues. CDR3 residues: CASSVEGLAGEQYF. CDR3 sequence (DNA): TGTGCCAGCAGCGTAGAGGGACTAGCTGGCGAGCAGTACTTC.

This chain connects TRBV7-9 to TRBJ2-7; TRBD1 matches at 7 bases. Germline CDR1 is SEHNR and CDR2 is FQNEAQ (reference sequence). This CDR3 has 14 amino acids. V lost 4 bases to trimming and J lost 2 bases; unmatched junction nucleotides: 5. The CDR3 DNA sequence: TGTGCCAGCAGCTCGAGGGGGCTTCCCTACGAGCAGTACTTC. Its translation: CASSSRGLPYEQYF.

The chain joins TRBV6-1 to TRBJ2-1, with D possibly matching TRBD1 (5 bases). Germline V gives CDR1 MNHNS, CDR2 SASEGT. V lost 1 base, J lost 1 base, and 11 bases lay in between. The length of the CDR3 is 16 residues. CDR3 sequence reads: CASSEERTPSYNEQFF. The CDR3 DNA follows: TGTGCCAGCAGTGAAGAGAGGACACCTTCCTACAATGAGCAGTTCTTC.

The chain links TRBV27 to TRBJ2-7; D call uncertain. Deletions cut 3 bases from V and 6 bases from J, with 12 bases between. Germline CDR1 reads MNHEY; CDR2 reads SMNVEV (reference sequence). This CDR3 has 13 amino acids. DNA for the CDR3: TGTGCCAGCAGTTTTTCCGCAGTGGGCGAGCAGTACTTC. It yields the protein CASSFSAVGEQYF.

The genes are TRBV6-1 and TRBJ2-7; possible D gene TRBD1, 5 bases. The V gene's germline CDR1 is MNHNS and CDR2 SASEGT. This CDR3 has 14 amino acids. The V end lost 1 base, the J end lost 1 base, and 8 bases lay between the germline ends. This chain's CDR3 is CASSEEDISYEQYF. CDR3 DNA: TGTGCCAGCAGTGAAGAGGACATATCCTACGAGCAGTACTTC.

V and J are TRBV29-1 and TRBJ2-1, with 10 bases lining up with TRBD2. J was trimmed by 10 bases and V by 7 bases; bases with no gene match: 13. Germline CDR1 and CDR2: SQVTM and ANQGSEA. CDR3 length equals 14 residues. The CDR3 reads CSAGGSGRAAEQFF. In nucleotides, the CDR3 is TGCAGCGCCGGGGGGAGCGGGAGGGCCGCGGAGCAGTTCTTC.

The CDR3 DNA reads as TGTGCCAGCAGTTACTCGGGTACAGTTGATTACAATGAGCAGTTCTTC. Translation: CASSYSGTVDYNEQFF. This chain uses TRBV6-5 with TRBJ2-1, with D unresolved. CDR1 and CDR2 from the germline V gene are MNHEY and SVGAGI. The CDR3 sequence is 16 residues long. Between the trimmed V and J ends, which lost 0 bases and 4 bases, there was a span of 13 bases.

The chain carries TRBV29-1 and TRBJ2-7; D ambiguous. The CDR3 is 16 residues long. Germline V gives CDR1 SQVTM, CDR2 ANQGSEA. Trimming shortened V by 0 bases and J by 4 bases, and 19 bases separated the two germline ends. The CDR3 loop is CSVEEERTGSSYEQYF. DNA for the CDR3: TGCAGCGTTGAAGAAGAAAGAACGGGTTCCTCATACGAGCAGTACTTC.

The chain links TRBV27 to TRBJ2-1; D gene unclear. The V end lost 5 bases, the J end lost 0 bases, and 11 bases lay between the germline ends. Germline V gives CDR1 MNHEY, CDR2 SMNVEV (reference sequence). The CDR3 runs 15 residues. CDR3 in amino acids: CASSISRSSYNEQFF. CDR3 nucleotide sequence: TGTGCCAGCAGTATTAGCCGGAGCTCCTACAATGAGCAGTTCTTC.

The chain is built from TRBV14 and TRBJ2-7, with 12 bases that match TRBD1. V shed 3 bases, J shed 4 bases, and the junction held 4 bases outside the gene matches. Per the germline V gene, CDR1 is SGHDN and CDR2 is FVKESK. The CDR3 extends over 15 amino acids. The CDR3 spells CASSQGTGGFYEQYF. The CDR3 DNA reads TGTGCCAGCAGCCAGGGGACAGGGGGCTTTTACGAGCAGTACTTC.

The V gene is TRBV7-9, the J gene TRBJ2-1; no reliable D call. The V end was cut by 5 bases, the J end by 3 bases, with 11 bases between. This CDR3 has 14 amino acids. Germline CDR1 is SEHNR and CDR2 is FQNEAQ (reference sequence). The CDR3 DNA is TGTGCCAGCAGCCCAGCTTCGGGCTACAATGAGCAGTTCTTC. It codes for CASSPASGYNEQFF.

The chain is built from TRBV7-9 and TRBJ2-5; perhaps TRBD1 as D (6 bases). With the DNA end fitting TRBJ2-7 better, the J assignment may be wrong. Germline CDR1 and CDR2: SEHNR and FQNEAQ (reference sequence). The CDR3 totals 16 residues. As DNA, the CDR3 is TGTGCCAGCAGCTTATATAGGGACACCTATCCCTACGAGCAGTACTTC. Translating gives CASSLYRDTYPYEQYF.

The V and J genes are TRBV6-4 and TRBJ1-1; a weak D match, TRBD1 (5 bases). The CDR3 consists of 14 residues. Germline V gene sequence: CDR1 MRHNA, CDR2 SNTAGT. Between the trimmed V and J ends, which lost 2 bases and 3 bases, there was a span of 10 bases. CDR3 in DNA: TGTGCCAGCAGTGACAGTCCGGGGGACACTGAAGCTTTCTTT. It codes for CASSDSPGDTEAFF.

This clone turned up a few times. Other DNA sequences of this sample code for an identical CDR3. J is TRBJ2-7 and V is TRBV2, with unresolved D. Deletions cut 5 bases from V and 0 bases from J, with 2 bases between. The length of the CDR3 is 11 residues. Germline V gives CDR1 SNHLY, CDR2 FYNNEI. The CDR3 DNA reads TGTGCCAGCAGTAACTCCTACGAGCAGTACTTC. Translating it yields CASSNSYEQYF.